What follows is one TCR beta chain and its context. The target of this receptor is not known. No per-base quality is available; no much larger clone lies one base away. The germline V gene (reference sequence) sets CDR1 to LNHDA and CDR2 to SQIVND. The CDR3 sequence holds 13 residues, the cysteine and phenylalanine included. Kept here is only the CDR3 DNA, which spans 39 bases and is read in frame from base 1. The junction shows trimming of 4 bases on V and 6 bases on J, plus 9 bases between the germline ends. Every sample was amplified as two independent genomic DNA replicates, using about 0.46 ug for blood and roughly 1.6 ug for tumor or normal breast. Following the manufacturer's instructions, the ImmunoSeq Intro kit was used to carry out TCRB sequencing on genomic DNA. Multiplex PCR was run for around 28 cycles using proprietary primers and spike-in control sequences for absolute quantification. Single-end 150-bp reads were used to sequence an 87-bp fragment spanning the CDR3 plus the flanking V and J genes. Each lane of an Illumina MiSeq using version 3.0 chemistry carried seven multiplexed samples, with two replicates per sample. The paper's data handling went like this. Raw data were processed by the vendor's proprietary pipeline, with both replicates merged into one result per sample. To define clonotypes, the study grouped productive rearrangements that shared the V-gene family, CDR3 amino acid sequence and J-gene segment. Clonality was computed as 1 minus the normalized Shannon entropy (Pielou evenness) of TCRB abundances. T cell density was estimated by dividing total templates by the number of input cells inferred from the DNA input amount. Total repertoire diversity and clonality were estimated with Recon using default parameters. A clonotype was considered tumor-enriched if its abundance in tumor exceeded 0.1% and was at least 32-fold higher than its abundance in normal breast. TCRdb took over this immuneACCESS table, retaining in-frame rearrangements with V and J assigned. Such tables are incomplete; in checked studies, under half of the missing clones stem from an unresolved V gene, and the remainder is unexplained. V and J calls and clone size are copied from that table; D and trimming were computed from the DNA. Within this sample are just over 70,000 clones, with approximately 80% of them counted one time only. The top ten hold roughly 3.5% of the sample.

These data belong to a study of early stage breast cancer tumors (dated by TCRdb to the late 2010s). In the study overall: Of the roughly 17 invasive breast tumors, roughly 13 were found to be estrogen receptor-positive, progesterone receptor-positive and HER2-negative. About 65% of the 12 ER+/PR+/HER2- tumors were invasive ductal carcinomas, while the other four were invasive lobular carcinomas. Across all samples, about 3,000,000 templates representing 1.2 million or so unique clonotypes were detected. On average, each sample got 7.5 to 10-fold read coverage.

What the work shows at the level of the full study, not this receptor alone: Analysis by tumor subtype was prevented by the small cohort size. Tumors showed about 2.5-fold higher T cell density and higher clonality than adjacent normal breast tissue. Bulk genomic DNA sequencing of unsorted cells missed chain pairing and functional markers such as CD4, CD8 and FOXP3. Enriched TCRB sequences shared across patients were found to be mostly commonly generated sequences that were unlikely to play an important role in the tumor microenvironment. Repertoires from blood resembled normal breast more closely than tumor, and using blood as a reference for each tissue separated tumor from normal in 14 of 16 patients.

The study profiled bulk TCR beta-chain repertoires in matched peripheral blood, tumor and adjacent normal breast tissue taken from over 15 patients with early-stage breast cancer. Before surgery, 5-10 mL of whole blood was collected into EDTA tubes and then processed within 2 hours. Peripheral blood mononuclear cells were isolated by Ficoll-Paque centrifugation in SepMate-50 tubes. PBMCs were cryopreserved in around 90% FBS with roughly 10% DMSO in aliquots of roughly 2 to 4.5 million cells and stored in liquid nitrogen. The Qiagen AllPrep DNA/RNA Mini kit was used for genomic DNA extraction. Sequenced sample: blood. The chain is encoded by TRBV19 joined to TRBJ2-2; the D gene remains uncertain. The sequence derives from a person aged 55-75 years with breast cancer. The nucleotide sequence reads TGTGCCAGTAGTACGGGTGTCGCCGGGGAGCTGTTTTTT. This sequence encodes CASSTGVAGELFF.